This T cell receptor (beta chain) was recovered during a study of cytomegalovirus exposure and HLA in healthy donors. Germline-derived CDR1 and CDR2 are GTSNPN and SVGIG (reference sequence). V dropped 1 base and J dropped 0; count of bases not matched to a gene: 5. The CDR3 is 16 amino acids. The PCR ran on 60 Vbeta and 13 Jbeta primers. TCRdb's table, derived via immunoSEQ multiplex PCR, lists solely in-frame clones and lacks some. The sample includes about 220,000 clones, approximately 88% of them seen just once. The rearrangement uses TRBV30 and TRBJ2-3, with TRBD2 matching over 9 bases. The sequence was collected from a boy between 2 and 15 years old in good health and CMV-seronegative. The material sequenced was PBMCs. The chain's CDR3 is CAWSGTSAISTDTQYF. DNA for the CDR3: TGTGCCTGGAGTGGGACTAGCGCTATTAGCACAGATACGCAGTATTTT. The full variable domain, with the rest looked up from reference TRBV30 and TRBJ2-3, is SQTIHQWPATLVQPVGSPLSLECTVEGTSNPNLYWYRQAAGRGLQLLFYSVGIGQISSEVPQNLSASRPQDRQFILSSKKLLLSDSGFYLCAWSGTSAISTDTQYFGPGTRLTVL.